Included here is one T cell receptor (beta chain) sequence, with context. What it recognizes is unknown. A much larger clone lies one base from this, so it may be a read error. The sample originates from a study of regulatory T cells in long-lasting Graves disease. Whole-study findings and limits: Persistent cases favored TRBV28, TRBJ1-2 and TRBJ2-5. Persistent patients shared more public clonotypes (about 2,700) than newly diagnosed patients (approximately 1,000).

Germline CDR1 is MNHNS and CDR2 is SASEGT. This CDR3 comprises 14 residues. Combining iRepertoire HTBI primers with Arm-PCR of CDR3 regions, the authors built TCR beta libraries. One entry per CDR3 protein, called by TCRdb with MiXCR from the multiplex PCR reads. The repertoire consists of approximately 480,000 distinct CDR3 sequences, with around 15% occurring once and the leading ten covering 9.5% to 15%. The time point is: newly diagnosed GD, antithyroid drugs for less than 3 months. RNA from PBMCs was the source of the TCR library. The sample was also reused in another study, on T cells in Graves' hyperthyroidism and ophthalmopathy. This second study says: Absent ophthalmopathy progression within 18 months defined stable Graves' hyperthyroidism. The HTBI set primed first-round TCR CDR3 RT-PCR.

The receptor's source is a middle-aged man with Graves disease. The rearrangement links TRBV6-1 to TRBJ2-7; tentative D call: TRBD1 (6 bases). The sequencing used peripheral blood mononuclear cells (PBMCs), collected at new diagnosis, from a patient treated with antithyroid drugs. The CDR3 is CASSASGVRSEQHF. The CDR3, as DNA: TGTGCCAGCAGTGCGTCAGGGGTGCGCTCCGAGCAGCACTTC.